Sequencing of this TCR beta chain was carried out in a study of vaccination and CD4 T cells after COVID-19. Background on the study: Two mRNA vaccine doses were given, either BNT162b2 or mRNA-1273. No peptide, an HIV-1 Nef pool, or a CEFX pool was what each control culture received.

From germline, CDR1 is MNHEY and CDR2 SVGAGI. Trimming took off 1 base at V and 7 bases at J, with 17 bases between the two ends. CDR3 length equals 15 residues. Indicated treatment: roughly 10-day PBMC culture with coronavirus spike peptide pools or control peptides (ViraFEST assay). Samples of CD4+ T cells were obtained from the unexposed donor before the COVID-19 pandemic (2011-2018). At the Johns Hopkins FTIC core, DNA taken from cultured CD4+ T cells was sequenced by way of the Oncomine TCR Beta short-read assay. TCRdb used MiXCR to reprocess the PCR reads, holding one entry per CDR3 protein. The sample includes fewer than 9,000 distinct CDR3 sequences, roughly two fifths of them seen just once. With respect to this clonotype: Its antigen remains unidentified.

This TCR was recovered from a human donor in good health. Sequenced: CD4+ T cells from blood, cultured in vitro. The chain has TRBV6-5 and TRBJ2-7; D is unclear. The CDR3 loop is CASSYFGKGMGEQYF. CDR3 bases: TGTGCCAGCAGTTACTTTGGGAAGGGAATGGGAGAGCAGTACTTC.